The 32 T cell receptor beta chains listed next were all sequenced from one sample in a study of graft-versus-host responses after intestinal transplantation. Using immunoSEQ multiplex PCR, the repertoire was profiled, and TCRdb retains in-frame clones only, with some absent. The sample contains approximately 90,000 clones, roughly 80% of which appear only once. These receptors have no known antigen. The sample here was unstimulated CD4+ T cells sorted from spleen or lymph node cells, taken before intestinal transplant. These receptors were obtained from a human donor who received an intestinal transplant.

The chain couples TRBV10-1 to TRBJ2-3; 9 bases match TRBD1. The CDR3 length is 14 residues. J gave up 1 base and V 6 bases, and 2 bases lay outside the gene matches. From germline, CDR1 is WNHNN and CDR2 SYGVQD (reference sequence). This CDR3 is CASSRDRGTDTQYF. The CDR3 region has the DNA TGCGCCAGCAGCCGGGACAGGGGCACAGATACGCAGTATTTT.

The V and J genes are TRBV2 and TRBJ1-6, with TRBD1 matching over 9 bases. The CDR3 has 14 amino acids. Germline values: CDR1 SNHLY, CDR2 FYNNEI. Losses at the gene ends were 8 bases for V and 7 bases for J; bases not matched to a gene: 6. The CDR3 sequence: CASQGQGQNSPLHF. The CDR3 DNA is TGTGCCAGCCAGGGACAGGGTCAGAATTCACCCCTCCACTTT.

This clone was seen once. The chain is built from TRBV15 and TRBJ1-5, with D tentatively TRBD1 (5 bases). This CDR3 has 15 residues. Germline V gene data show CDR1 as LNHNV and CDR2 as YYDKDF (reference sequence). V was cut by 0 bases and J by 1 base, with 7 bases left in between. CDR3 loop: CATSRDRVSNQPQHF. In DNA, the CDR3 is TGTGCCACCAGCAGAGACAGGGTGAGCAATCAGCCCCAGCATTTT.

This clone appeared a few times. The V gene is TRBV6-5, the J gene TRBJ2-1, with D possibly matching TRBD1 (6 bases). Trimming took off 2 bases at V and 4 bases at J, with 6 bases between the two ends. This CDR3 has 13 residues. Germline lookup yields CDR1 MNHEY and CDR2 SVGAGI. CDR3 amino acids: CASSYGQYNEQFF. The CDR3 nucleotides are TGTGCCAGCAGTTACGGACAGTACAATGAGCAGTTCTTC.

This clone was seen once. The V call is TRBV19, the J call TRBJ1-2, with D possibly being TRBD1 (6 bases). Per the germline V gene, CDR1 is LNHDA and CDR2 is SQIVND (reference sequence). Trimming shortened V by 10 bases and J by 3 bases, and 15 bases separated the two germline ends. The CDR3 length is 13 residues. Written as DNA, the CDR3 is TGTGCCATCTCCCAGGGGTACGACTATGGCTACACCTTC. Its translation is CAISQGYDYGYTF.

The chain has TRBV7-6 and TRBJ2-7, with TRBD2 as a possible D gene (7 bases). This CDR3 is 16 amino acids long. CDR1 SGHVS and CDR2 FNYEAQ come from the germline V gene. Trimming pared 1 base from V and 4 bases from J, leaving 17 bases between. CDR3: CASSLGRIRGGYEQYF. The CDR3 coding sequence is TGTGCCAGCAGCTTAGGTCGGATCAGGGGAGGGTACGAGCAGTACTTC.

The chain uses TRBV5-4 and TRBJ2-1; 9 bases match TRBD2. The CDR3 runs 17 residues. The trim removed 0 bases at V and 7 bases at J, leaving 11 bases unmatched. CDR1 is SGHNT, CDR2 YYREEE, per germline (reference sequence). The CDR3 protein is CASSLASGNKLINEQFF. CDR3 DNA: TGTGCCAGCAGCTTGGCTAGCGGGAACAAACTAATAAATGAGCAGTTCTTC. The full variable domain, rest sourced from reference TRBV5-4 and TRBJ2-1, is ETGVTQSPTHLIKTRGQQVTLRCSSQSGHNTVSWYQQALGQGPQFIFQYYREEENGRGNFPPRFSGLQFPNYSSELNVNALELDDSALYLCASSLASGNKLINEQFFGPGTRLTVL.

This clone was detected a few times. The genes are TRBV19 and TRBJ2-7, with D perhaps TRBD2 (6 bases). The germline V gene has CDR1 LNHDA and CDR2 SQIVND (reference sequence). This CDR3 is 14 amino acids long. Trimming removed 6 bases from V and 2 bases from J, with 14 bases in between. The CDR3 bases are TGTGCCAGTAGCCCCGGGGGTCTACCCTACGAGCAGTACTTC. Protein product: CASSPGGLPYEQYF.

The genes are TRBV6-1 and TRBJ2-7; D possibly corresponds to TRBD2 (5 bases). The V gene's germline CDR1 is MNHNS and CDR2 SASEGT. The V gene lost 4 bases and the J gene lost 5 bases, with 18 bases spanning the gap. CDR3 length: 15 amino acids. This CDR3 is CASSVRSAVGNEQYF. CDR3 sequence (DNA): TGTGCCAGCAGTGTACGGTCGGCAGTCGGGAACGAGCAGTACTTC.

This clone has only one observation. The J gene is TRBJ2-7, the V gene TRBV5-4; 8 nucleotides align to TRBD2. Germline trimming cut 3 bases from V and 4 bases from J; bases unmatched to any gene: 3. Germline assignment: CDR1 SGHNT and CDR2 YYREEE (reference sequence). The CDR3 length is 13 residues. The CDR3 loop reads CASSSGREYEQYF. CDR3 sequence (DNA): TGTGCCAGCAGCTCCGGGAGGGAGTACGAGCAGTACTTC.

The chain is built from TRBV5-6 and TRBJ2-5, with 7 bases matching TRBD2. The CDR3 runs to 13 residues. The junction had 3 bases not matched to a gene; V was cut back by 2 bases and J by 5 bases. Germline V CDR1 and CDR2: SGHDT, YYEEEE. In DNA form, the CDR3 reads TGTGCCAGCAGCTTTTCCGGGGGGGAGACCCAGTACTTC. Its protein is CASSFSGGETQYF.

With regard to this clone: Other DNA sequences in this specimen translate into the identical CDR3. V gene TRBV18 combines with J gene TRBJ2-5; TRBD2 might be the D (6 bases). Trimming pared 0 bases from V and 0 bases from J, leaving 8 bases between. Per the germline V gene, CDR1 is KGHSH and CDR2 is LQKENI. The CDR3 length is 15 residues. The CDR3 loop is CASSPPGGYQETQYF. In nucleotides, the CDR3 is TGTGCCAGCTCACCACCCGGAGGGTACCAAGAGACCCAGTACTTC.

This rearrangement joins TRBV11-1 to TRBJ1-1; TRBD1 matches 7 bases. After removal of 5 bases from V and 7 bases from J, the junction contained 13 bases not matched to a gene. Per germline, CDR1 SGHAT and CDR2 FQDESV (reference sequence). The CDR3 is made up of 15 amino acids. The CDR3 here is CASSPSSGGRGEAFF. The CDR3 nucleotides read TGTGCCAGCAGCCCCAGTTCAGGGGGGCGGGGTGAAGCTTTCTTT.

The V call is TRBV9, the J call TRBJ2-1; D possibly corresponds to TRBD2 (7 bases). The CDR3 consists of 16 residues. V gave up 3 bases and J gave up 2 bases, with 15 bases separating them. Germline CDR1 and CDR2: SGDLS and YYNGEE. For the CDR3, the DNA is TGTGCCAGCAGCGGGGGGGCGGGGGCCGCCTACAATGAGCAGTTCTTC. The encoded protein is CASSGGAGAAYNEQFF.

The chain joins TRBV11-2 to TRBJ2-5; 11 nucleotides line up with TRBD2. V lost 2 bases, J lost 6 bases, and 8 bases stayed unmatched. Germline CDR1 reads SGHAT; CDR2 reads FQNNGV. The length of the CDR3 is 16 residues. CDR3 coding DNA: TGTGCCAGCAGCTTATTAGTGACTAGCGGGGTTCAGACCCAGTACTTC. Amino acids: CASSLLVTSGVQTQYF.

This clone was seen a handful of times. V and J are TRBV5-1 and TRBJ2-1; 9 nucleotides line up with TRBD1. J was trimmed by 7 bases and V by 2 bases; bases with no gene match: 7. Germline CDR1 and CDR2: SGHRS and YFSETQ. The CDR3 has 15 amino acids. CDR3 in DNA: TGCGCCAGCAGCTTAAGGGACAGGGAGGGAAATGAGCAGTTCTTC. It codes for CASSLRDREGNEQFF.

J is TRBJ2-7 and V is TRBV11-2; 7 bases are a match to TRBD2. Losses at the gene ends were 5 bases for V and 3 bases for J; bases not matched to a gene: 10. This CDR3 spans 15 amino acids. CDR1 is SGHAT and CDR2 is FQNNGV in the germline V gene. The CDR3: CASSLGSAGIYEQYF. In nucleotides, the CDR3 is TGTGCCAGCAGCCTAGGGTCAGCGGGGATCTACGAGCAGTACTTC.

CDR3 coding DNA: TGTGCCAGCTCACCGGAGCTCGACTACGAGCAGTACTTC. As protein: CASSPELDYEQYF. The genes are TRBV18 and TRBJ2-7; D not certain. Germline lookup yields CDR1 KGHSH and CDR2 LQKENI. V lost 3 bases, J lost 3 bases, and 9 bases lay in between. The CDR3 covers 13 residues.

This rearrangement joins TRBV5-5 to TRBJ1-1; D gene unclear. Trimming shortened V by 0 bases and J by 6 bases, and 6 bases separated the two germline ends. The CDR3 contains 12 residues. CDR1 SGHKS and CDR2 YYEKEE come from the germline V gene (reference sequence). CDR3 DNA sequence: TGTGCCAGCAGCTTGGGAGAATCTGAAGCTTTCTTT. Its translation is CASSLGESEAFF.

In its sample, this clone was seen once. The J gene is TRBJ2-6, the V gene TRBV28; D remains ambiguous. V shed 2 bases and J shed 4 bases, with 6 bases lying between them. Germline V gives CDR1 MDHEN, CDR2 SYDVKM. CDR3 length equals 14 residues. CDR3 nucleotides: TGTGCCAGCAGTTTAACGGTCGGGGCCAACGTCCTGACTTTC. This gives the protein CASSLTVGANVLTF.

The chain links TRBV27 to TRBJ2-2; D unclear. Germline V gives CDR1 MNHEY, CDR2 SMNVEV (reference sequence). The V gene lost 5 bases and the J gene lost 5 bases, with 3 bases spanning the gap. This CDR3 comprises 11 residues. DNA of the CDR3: TGTGCCAGCAGTGTAACCGGGGAGCTGTTTTTT. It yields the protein CASSVTGELFF.

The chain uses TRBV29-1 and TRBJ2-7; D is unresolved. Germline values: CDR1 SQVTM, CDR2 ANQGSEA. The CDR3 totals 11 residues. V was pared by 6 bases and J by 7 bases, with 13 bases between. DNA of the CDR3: TGCAGCGTGACGACTGGTCGAGAGCAGTACTTC. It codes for CSVTTGREQYF.

The CDR3 protein is CASTRGRRTGELFF. CDR3 bases: TGTGCCAGCACGCGCGGGAGACGGACCGGGGAGCTGTTTTTT. This chain uses TRBV2 with TRBJ2-2; TRBD2 agrees at 7 bases. CDR3 length: 14 residues. The germline V gene has CDR1 SNHLY and CDR2 FYNNEI. The ends lost 7 bases at V and 5 bases at J; junction bases unmatched: 7.

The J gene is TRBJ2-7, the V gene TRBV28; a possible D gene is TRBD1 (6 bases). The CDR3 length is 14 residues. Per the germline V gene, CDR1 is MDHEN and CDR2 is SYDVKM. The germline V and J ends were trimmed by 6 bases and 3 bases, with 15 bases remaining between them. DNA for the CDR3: TGTGCCAGCAGGGAAACAGGGTTGAGCTACGAGCAGTACTTC. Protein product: CASRETGLSYEQYF. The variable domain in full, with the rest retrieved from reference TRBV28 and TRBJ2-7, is DVKVTQSSRYLVKRTGEKVFLECVQDMDHENMFWYRQDPGLGLRLIYFSYDVKMKEKGDIPEGYSVSREKKERFSLILESASTNQTSMYLCASRETGLSYEQYFGPGTRLTVT.

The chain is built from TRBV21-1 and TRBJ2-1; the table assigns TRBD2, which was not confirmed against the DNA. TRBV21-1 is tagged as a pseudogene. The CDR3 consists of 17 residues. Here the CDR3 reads CASSKVSGLAVYNEQFF. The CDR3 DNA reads TGTGCCAGCAGCAAAGTCTCCGGACTAGCGGTGTACAATGAGCAGTTCTTC.

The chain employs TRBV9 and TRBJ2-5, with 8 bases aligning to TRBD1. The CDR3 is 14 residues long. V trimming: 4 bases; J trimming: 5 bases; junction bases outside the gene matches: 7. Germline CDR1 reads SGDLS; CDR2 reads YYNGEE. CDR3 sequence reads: CASSFQGAGETQYF. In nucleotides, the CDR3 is TGTGCCAGCAGCTTCCAGGGGGCCGGGGAGACCCAGTACTTC.

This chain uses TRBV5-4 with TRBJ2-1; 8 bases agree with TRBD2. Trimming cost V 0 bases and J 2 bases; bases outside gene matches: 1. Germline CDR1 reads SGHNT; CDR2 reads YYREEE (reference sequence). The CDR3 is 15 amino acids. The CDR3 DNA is TGTGCCAGCAGCTTGGCGGGGGGGACCTACAATGAGCAGTTCTTC. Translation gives CASSLAGGTYNEQFF.

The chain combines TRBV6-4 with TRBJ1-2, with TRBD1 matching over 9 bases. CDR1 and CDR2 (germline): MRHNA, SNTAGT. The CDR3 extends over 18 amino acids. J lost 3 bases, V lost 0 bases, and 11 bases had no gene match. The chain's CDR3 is CASSDSWETGGSDYGYTF. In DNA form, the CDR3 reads TGTGCCAGCAGTGACTCGTGGGAAACAGGGGGCAGCGACTATGGCTACACCTTC.

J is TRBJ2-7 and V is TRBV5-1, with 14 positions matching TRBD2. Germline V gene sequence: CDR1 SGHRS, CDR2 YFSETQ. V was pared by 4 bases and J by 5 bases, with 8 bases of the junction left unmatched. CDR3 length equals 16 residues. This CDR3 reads CASSLGLAGGLDEQYF. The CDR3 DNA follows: TGCGCCAGCAGCCTAGGACTAGCGGGAGGCCTCGACGAGCAGTACTTC.

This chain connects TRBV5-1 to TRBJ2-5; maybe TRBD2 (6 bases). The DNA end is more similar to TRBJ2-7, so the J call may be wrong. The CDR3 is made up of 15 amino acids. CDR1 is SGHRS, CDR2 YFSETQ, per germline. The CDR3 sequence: CASSLGGGANYEQYF. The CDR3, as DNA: TGCGCCAGCAGCTTGGGCGGCGGGGCCAACTACGAGCAGTACTTC.

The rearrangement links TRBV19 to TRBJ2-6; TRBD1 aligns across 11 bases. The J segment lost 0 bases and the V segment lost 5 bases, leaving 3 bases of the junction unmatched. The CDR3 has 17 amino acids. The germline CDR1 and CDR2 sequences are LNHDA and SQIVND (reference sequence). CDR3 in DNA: TGTGCCAGTAGTTGGACAGGGGGCTCCTCTGGGGCCAACGTCCTGACTTTC. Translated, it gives CASSWTGGSSGANVLTF.

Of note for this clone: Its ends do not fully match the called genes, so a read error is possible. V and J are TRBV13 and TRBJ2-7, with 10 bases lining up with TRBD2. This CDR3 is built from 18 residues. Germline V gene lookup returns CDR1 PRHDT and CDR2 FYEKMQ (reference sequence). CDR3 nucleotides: TGTGCCAGCAGTTTAGAGGATAGGCTAGCGGGGGCTCCGAGGGAGCAGTACTTC. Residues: CASSLEDRLAGAPREQYF.